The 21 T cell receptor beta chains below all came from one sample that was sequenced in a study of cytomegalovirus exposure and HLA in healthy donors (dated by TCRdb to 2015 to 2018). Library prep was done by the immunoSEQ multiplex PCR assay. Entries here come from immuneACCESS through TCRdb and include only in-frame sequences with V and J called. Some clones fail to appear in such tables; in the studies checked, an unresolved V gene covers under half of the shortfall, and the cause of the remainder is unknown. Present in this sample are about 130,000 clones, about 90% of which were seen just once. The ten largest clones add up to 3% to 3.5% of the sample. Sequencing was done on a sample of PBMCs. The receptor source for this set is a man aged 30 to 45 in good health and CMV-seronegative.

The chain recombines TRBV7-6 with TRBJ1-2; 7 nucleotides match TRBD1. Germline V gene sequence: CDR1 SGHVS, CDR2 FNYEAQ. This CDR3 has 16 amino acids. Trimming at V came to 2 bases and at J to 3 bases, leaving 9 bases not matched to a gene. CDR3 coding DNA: TGTGCCAGCAGCTTATTTCAGGGGGGTGGTGACTATGGCTACACCTTC. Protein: CASSLFQGGGDYGYTF.

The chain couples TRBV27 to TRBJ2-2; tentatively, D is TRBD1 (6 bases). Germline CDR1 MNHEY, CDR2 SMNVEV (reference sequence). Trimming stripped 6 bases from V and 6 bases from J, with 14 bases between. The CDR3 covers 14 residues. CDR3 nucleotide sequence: TGTGCCAGCAGCCCGGGACATATGGCCGGGGAGCTGTTTTTT. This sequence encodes CASSPGHMAGELFF.

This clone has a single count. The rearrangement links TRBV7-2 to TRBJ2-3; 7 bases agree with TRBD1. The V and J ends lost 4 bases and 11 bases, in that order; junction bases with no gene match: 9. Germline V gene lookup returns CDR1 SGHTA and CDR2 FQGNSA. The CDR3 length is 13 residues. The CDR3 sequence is CASSSMDRSRQYF. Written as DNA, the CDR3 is TGTGCCAGCAGCTCTATGGACAGGTCAAGGCAGTATTTT.

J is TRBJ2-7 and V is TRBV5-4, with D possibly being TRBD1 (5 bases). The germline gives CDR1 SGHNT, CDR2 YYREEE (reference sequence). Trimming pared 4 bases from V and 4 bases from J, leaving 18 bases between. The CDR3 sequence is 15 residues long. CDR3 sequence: CASSLEQEIRYEQYF. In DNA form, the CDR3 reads TGTGCCAGCAGCCTGGAACAGGAGATCAGGTACGAGCAGTACTTC.

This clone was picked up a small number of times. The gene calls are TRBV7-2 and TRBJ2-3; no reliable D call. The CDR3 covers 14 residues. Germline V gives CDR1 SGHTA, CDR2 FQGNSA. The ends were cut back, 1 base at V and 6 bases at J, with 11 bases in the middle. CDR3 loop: CASSLGALLDTQYF. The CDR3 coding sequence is TGTGCCAGCAGCTTAGGAGCTCTGCTGGATACGCAGTATTTT.

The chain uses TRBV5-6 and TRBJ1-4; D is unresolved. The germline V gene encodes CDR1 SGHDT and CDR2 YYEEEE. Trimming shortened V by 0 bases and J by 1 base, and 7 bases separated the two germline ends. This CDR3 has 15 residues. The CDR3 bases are TGTGCCAGCAGCTTGGACGGGGAAACTAATGAAAAACTGTTTTTT. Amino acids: CASSLDGETNEKLFF.

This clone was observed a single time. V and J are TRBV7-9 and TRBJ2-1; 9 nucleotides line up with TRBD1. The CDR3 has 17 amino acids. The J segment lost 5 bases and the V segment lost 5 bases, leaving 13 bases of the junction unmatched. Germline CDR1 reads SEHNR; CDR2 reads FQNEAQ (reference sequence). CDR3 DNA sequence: TGTGCCAGCAGCCCCATCACCGGACAGGGGCCTGACAATGAGCAGTTCTTC. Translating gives CASSPITGQGPDNEQFF.

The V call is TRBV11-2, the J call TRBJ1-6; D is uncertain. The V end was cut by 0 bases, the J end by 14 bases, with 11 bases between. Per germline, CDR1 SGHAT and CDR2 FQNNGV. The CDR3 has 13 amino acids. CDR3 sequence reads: CASSLDQAESLHF. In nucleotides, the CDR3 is TGTGCCAGCAGCTTAGACCAGGCCGAGTCCCTCCACTTT.

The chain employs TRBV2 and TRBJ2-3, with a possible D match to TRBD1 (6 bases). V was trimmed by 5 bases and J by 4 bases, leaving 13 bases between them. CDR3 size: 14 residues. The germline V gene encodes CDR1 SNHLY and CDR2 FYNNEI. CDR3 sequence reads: CASSYSGVPDTQYF. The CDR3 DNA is TGTGCCAGCAGTTACTCAGGGGTTCCAGATACGCAGTATTTT.

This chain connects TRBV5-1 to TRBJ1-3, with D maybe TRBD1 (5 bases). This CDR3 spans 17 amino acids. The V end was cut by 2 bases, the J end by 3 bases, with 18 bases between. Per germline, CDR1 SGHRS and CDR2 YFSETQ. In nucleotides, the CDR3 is TGCGCCAGCAGCTTAGACCCTCCAGGGTCTAGTGGAAACACCATATATTTT. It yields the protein CASSLDPPGSSGNTIYF.

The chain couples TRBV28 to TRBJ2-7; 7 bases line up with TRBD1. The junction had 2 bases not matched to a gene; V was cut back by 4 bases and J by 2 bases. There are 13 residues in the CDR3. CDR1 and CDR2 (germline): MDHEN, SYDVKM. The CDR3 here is CASSWDSPYEQYF. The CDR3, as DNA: TGTGCCAGCAGTTGGGACAGCCCCTACGAGCAGTACTTC.

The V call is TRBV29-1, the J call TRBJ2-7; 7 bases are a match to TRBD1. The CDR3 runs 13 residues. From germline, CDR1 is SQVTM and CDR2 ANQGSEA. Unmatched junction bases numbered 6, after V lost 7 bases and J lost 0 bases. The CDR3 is CSATRDSSYEQYF. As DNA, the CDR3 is TGCAGCGCTACCCGGGACAGCTCCTACGAGCAGTACTTC.

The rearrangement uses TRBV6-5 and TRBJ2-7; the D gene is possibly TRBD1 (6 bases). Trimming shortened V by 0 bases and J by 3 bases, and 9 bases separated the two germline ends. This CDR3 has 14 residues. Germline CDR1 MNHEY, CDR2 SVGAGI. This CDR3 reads CASSYSGQIYEQYF. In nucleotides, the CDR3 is TGTGCCAGCAGTTACTCGGGACAAATCTACGAGCAGTACTTC.

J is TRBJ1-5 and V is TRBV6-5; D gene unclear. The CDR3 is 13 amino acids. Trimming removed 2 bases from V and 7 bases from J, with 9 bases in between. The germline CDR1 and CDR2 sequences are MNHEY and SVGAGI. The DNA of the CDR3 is TGTGCCAGCAGTTACGACTTTGGGCAGCCCCAGCATTTT. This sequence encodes CASSYDFGQPQHF.

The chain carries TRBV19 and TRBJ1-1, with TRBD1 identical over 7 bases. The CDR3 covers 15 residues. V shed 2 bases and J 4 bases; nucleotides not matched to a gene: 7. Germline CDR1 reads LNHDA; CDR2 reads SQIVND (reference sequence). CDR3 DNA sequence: TGTGCCAGTAGTATAACCCCAACAGGGGCCACTGAAGCTTTCTTT. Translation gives CASSITPTGATEAFF.

The CDR3 is CASSLAQGGYEQYF. In DNA form, the CDR3 reads TGCGCCAGCAGCTTGGCACAGGGCGGCTACGAGCAGTACTTC. The J gene is TRBJ2-7, the V gene TRBV5-1, with D perhaps TRBD1 (6 bases). The CDR3 has 14 residues. The germline V gene has CDR1 SGHRS and CDR2 YFSETQ. Trimming removed 0 bases at V and 3 bases at J, with 10 bases between.

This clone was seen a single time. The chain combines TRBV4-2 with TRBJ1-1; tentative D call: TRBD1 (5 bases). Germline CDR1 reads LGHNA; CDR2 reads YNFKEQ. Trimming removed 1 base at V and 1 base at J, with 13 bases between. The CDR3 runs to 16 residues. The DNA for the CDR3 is TGTGCCAGCAGCCAAGCTCATTATACAGGGAACACTGAAGCTTTCTTT. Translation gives CASSQAHYTGNTEAFF.

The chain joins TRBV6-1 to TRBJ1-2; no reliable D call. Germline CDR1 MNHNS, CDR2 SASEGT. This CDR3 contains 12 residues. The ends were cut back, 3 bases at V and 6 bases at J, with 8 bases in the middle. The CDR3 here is CASSDPEDGYTF. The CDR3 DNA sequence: TGTGCCAGCAGTGATCCGGAGGATGGCTACACCTTC.

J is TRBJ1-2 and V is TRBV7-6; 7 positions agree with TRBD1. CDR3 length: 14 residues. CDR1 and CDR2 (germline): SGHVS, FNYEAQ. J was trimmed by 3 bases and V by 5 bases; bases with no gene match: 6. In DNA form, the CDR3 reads TGTGCCAGCAGCACAGGGGCTTACGACTATGGCTACACCTTC. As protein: CASSTGAYDYGYTF.

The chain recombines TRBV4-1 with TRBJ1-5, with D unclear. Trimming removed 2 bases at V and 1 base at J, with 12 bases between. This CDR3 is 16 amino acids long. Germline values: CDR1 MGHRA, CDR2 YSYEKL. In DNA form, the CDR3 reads TGCGCCAGCAGCCAATATACACTAGTCAGCAATCAGCCCCAGCATTTT. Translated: CASSQYTLVSNQPQHF.

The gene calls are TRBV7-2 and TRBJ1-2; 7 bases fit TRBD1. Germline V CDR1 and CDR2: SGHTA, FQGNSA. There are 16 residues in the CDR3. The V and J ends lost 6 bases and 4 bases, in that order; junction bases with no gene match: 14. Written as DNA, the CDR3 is TGTGCCAGCAGTAAAGACAGGGAGTTCGCGCTCTATGGCTACACCTTC. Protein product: CASSKDREFALYGYTF. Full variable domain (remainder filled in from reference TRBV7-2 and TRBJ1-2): GAGVSQSPSNKVTEKGKDVELRCDPISGHTALYWYRQSLGQGLEFLIYFQGNSAPDKSGLPSDRFSAERTGGSVSTLTIQRTQQEDSAVYLCASSKDREFALYGYTFGSGTRLTVV.